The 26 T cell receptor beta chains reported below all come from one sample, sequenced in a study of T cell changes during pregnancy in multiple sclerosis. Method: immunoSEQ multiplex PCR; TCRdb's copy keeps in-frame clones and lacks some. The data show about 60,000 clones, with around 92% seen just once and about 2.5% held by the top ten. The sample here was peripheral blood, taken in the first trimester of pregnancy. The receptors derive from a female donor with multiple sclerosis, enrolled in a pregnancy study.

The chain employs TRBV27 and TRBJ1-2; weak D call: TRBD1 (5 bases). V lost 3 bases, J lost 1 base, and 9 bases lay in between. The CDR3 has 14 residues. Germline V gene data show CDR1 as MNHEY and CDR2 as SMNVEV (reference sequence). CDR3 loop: CASSLKGVNYGYTF. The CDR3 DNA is TGTGCCAGCAGTTTGAAAGGGGTTAACTATGGCTACACCTTC.

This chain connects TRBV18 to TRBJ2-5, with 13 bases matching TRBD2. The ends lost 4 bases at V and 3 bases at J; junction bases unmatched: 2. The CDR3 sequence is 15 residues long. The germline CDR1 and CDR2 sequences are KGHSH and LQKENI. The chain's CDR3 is CASSRTSGREETQYF. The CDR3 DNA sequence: TGTGCCAGCTCACGTACTAGCGGGAGGGAAGAGACCCAGTACTTC. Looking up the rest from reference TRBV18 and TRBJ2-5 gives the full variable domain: NAGVMQNPRHLVRRRGQEARLRCSPMKGHSHVYWYRQLPEEGLKFMVYLQKENIIDESGMPKERFSAEFPKEGPSILRIQQVVRGDSAAYFCASSRTSGREETQYFGPGTRLLVL.

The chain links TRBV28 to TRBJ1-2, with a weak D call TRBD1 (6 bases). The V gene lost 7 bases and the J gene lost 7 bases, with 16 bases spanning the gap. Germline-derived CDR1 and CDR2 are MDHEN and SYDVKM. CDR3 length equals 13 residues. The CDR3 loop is CASTESQGGGYTF. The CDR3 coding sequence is TGTGCCAGCACAGAGTCCCAAGGGGGTGGCTACACCTTC.

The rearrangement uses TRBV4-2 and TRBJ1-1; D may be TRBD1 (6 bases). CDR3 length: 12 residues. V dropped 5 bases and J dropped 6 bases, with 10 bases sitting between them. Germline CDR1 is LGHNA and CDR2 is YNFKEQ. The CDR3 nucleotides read TGTGCCAGCAGCTCATGGACAGCTGAAGCTTTCTTT. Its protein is CASSSWTAEAFF.

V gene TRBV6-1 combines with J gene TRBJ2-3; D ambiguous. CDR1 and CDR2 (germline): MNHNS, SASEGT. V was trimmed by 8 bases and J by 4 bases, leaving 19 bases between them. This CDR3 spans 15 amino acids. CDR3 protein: CASVRIARVADTQYF. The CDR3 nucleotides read TGTGCCAGCGTGAGGATAGCCCGGGTTGCAGATACGCAGTATTTT.

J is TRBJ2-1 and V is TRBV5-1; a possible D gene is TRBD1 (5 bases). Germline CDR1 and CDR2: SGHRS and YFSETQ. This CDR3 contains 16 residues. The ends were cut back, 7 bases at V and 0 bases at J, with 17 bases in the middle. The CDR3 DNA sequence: TGCGCCAGCCATGATCGACAGCCAAGCTCCTACAATGAGCAGTTCTTC. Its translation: CASHDRQPSSYNEQFF.

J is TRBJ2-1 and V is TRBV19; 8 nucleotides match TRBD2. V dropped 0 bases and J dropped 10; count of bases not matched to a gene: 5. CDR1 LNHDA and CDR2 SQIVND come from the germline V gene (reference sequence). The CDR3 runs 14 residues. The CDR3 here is CASSIDPAGVEQFF. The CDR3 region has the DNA TGTGCCAGTAGTATAGACCCAGCGGGAGTGGAGCAGTTCTTC.

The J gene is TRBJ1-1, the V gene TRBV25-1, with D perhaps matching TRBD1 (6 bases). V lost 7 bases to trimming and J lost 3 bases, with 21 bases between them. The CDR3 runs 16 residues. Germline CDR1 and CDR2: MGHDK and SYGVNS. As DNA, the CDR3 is TGTGCCAGCAAACCCCCGGGACGCCACAGGGACACTGAAGCTTTCTTT. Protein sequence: CASKPPGRHRDTEAFF.

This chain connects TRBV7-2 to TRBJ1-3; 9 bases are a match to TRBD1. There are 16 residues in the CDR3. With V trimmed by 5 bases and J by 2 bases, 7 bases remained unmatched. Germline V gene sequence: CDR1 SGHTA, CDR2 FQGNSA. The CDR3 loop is CASSPGQGKAGNTIYF. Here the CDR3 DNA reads TGTGCCAGCAGCCCGGGACAGGGTAAAGCTGGAAACACCATATATTTT.

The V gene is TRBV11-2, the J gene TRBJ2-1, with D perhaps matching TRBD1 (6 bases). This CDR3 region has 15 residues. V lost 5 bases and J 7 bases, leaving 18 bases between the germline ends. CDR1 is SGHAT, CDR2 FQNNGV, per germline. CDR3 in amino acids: CASSPGQIQANEQFF. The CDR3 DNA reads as TGTGCCAGCAGCCCTGGACAGATACAAGCAAATGAGCAGTTCTTC.

As DNA, the CDR3 is TGTGCCAGCAGCTTAAGGGCAGGGGACGGCTACACCTTC. Translation gives CASSLRAGDGYTF. The chain combines TRBV5-6 with TRBJ1-2; a weak D match, TRBD1 (6 bases). The CDR3 is made up of 13 amino acids. V was trimmed by 2 bases and J by 8 bases, leaving 13 bases between them. Germline V gene lookup returns CDR1 SGHDT and CDR2 YYEEEE.

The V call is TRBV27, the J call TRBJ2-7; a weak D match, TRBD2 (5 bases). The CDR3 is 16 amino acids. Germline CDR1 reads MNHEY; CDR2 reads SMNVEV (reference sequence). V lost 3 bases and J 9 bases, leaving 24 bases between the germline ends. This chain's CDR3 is CASSFGQASKYRRQYF. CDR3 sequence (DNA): TGTGCCAGCAGTTTCGGTCAGGCTAGCAAATATCGCCGGCAGTACTTC.

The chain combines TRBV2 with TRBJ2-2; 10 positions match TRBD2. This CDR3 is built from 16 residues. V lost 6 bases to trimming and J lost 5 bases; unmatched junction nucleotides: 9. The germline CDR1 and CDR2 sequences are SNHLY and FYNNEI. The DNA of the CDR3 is TGTGCCAGCAGGGCCAAAAAAGCGGGAGGGACCGGGGAGCTGTTTTTT. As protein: CASRAKKAGGTGELFF.

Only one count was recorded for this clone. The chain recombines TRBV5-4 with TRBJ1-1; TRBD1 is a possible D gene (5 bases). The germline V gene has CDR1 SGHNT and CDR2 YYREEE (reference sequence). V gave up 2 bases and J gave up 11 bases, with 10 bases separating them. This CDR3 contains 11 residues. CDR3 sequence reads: CASSFQGVAFF. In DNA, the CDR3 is TGTGCCAGCAGCTTTCAAGGGGTGGCTTTCTTT.

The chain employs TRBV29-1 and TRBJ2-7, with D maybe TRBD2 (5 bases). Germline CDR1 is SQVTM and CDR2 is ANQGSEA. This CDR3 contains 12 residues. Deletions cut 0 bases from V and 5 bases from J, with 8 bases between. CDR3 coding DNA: TGCAGCGTTGAAGATGAGAGGGACGAGCAGTACTTC. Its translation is CSVEDERDEQYF.

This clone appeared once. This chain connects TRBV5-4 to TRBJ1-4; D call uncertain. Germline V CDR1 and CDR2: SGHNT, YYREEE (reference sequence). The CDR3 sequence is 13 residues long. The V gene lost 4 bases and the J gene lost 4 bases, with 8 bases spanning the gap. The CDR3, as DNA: TGTGCCAGCAGCCTCCAGAATAATGAAAAACTGTTTTTT. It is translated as CASSLQNNEKLFF.

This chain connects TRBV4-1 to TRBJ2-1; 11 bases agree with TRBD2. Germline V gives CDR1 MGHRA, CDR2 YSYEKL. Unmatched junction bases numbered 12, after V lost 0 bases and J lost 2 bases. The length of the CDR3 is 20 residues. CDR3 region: CASSQDLKLAGASAYNEQFF. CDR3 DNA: TGCGCCAGCAGCCAAGATCTGAAACTAGCGGGAGCGTCGGCCTACAATGAGCAGTTCTTC.

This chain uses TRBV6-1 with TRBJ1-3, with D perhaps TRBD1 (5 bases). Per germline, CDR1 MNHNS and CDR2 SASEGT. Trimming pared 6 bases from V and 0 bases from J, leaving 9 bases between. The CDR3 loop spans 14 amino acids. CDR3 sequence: CASRDTFSGNTIYF. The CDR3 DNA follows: TGTGCCAGCAGGGACACCTTCTCTGGAAACACCATATATTTT.

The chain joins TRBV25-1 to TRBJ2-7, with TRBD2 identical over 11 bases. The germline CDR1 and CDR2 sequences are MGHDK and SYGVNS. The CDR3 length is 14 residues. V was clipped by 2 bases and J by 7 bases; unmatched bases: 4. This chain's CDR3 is CASSEPSGRKEQYF. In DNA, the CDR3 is TGTGCCAGCAGTGAACCTAGCGGGAGGAAGGAGCAGTACTTC.

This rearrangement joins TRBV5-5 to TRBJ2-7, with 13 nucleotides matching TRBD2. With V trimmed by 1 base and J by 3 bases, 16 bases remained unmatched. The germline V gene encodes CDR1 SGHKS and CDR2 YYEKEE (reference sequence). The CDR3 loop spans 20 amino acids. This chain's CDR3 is CASSLRYGTSGIGTLYEQYF. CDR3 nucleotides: TGTGCCAGCAGCTTGAGGTACGGGACTAGCGGGATCGGCACGCTCTACGAGCAGTACTTC.

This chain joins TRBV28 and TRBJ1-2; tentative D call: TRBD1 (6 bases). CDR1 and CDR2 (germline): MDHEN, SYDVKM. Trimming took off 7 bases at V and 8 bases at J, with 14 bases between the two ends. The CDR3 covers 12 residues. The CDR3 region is CASTMGARGYTF. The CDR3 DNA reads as TGTGCCAGCACGATGGGGGCGCGAGGCTACACCTTC.

CDR3 sequence reads: CASSIGRAYEQYF. For the CDR3, the DNA is TGTGCCAGTAGTATCGGCAGGGCTTACGAGCAGTACTTC. The chain couples TRBV19 to TRBJ2-7, with a possible D match to TRBD1 (5 bases). Trimming cost V 3 bases and J 4 bases, with 10 bases left between them. The CDR3 is 13 residues long. Germline V gives CDR1 LNHDA, CDR2 SQIVND (reference sequence).

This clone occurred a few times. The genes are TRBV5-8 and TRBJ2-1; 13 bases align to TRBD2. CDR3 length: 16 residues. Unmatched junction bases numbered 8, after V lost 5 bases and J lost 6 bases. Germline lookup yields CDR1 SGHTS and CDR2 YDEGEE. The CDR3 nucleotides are TGTGCCAGCAGAACCACCGGACTAGCGGGAGTCAATGAGCAGTTCTTC. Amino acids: CASRTTGLAGVNEQFF.

The CDR3, as DNA: TGTGCCATCAGCAGCATGAACGTTGCGGGAGGGATGGGTGAGCAGTTCTTC. This translates into CAISSMNVAGGMGEQFF. This chain uses TRBV10-3 with TRBJ2-1, with 9 bases fitting TRBD2. CDR1 is ENHRY and CDR2 is SYGVKD in the germline V gene. The CDR3 is 17 amino acids. V lost 6 bases to trimming and J lost 9 bases; unmatched junction nucleotides: 18.

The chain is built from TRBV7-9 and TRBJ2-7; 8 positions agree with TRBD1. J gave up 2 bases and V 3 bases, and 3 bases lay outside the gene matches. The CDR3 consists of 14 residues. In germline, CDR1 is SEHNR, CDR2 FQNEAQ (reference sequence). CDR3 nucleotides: TGTGCCAGCAGCTTCGGCAGGGGGCCCTACGAGCAGTACTTC. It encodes CASSFGRGPYEQYF.

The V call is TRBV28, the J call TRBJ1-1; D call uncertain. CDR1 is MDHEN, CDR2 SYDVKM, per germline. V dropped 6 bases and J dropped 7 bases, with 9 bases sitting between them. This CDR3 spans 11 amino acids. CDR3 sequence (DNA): TGTGCCAGCAGGCTTATTAGTGAAGCTTTCTTT. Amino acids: CASRLISEAFF.